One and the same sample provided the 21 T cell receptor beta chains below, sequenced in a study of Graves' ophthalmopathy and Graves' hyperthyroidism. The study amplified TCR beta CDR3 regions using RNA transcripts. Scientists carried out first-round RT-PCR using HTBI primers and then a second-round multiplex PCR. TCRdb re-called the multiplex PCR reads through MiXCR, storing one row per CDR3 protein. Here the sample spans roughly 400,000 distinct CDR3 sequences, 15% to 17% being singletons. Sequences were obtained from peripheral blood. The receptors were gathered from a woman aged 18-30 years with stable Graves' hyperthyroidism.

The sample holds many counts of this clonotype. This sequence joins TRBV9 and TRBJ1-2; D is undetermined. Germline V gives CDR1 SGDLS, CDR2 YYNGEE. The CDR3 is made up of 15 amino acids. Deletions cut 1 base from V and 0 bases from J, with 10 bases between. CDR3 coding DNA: TGTGCCAGCAGCGTATCAACGGAGACTAACTATGGCTACACCTTC. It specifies CASSVSTETNYGYTF.

This CDR3 is CASSQVWGGSNQPQHF. CDR3 nucleotide sequence: TGCGCCAGCAGCCAAGTATGGGGGGGTAGCAATCAGCCCCAGCATTTT. V and J are TRBV4-1 and TRBJ1-5, with TRBD1 as a possible D gene (5 bases). Germline-derived CDR1 and CDR2 are MGHRA and YSYEKL. This CDR3 is 16 amino acids long. Trimming stripped 1 base from V and 0 bases from J, with 10 bases between.

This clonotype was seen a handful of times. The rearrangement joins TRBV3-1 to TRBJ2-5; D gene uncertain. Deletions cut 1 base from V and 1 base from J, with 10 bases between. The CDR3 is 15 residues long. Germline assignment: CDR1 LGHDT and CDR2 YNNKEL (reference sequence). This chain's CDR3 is CASSQAVGAQETQYF. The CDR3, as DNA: TGTGCCAGCAGCCAAGCCGTGGGTGCCCAAGAGACCCAGTACTTC.

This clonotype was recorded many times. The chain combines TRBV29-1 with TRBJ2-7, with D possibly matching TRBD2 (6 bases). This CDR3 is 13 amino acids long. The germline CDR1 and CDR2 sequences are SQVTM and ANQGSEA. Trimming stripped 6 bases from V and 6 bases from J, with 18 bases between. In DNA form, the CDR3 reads TGCAGCGTCGACTCAGGGACTGGCGCCGAGCAGTACTTC. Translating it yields CSVDSGTGAEQYF.

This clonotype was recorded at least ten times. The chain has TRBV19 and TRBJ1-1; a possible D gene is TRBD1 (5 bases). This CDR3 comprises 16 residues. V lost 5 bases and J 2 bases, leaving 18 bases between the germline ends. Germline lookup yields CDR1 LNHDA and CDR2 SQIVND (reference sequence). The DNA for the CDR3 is TGTGCCAGTAGTCCCCTCGACAGCCTTGGCAACACTGAAGCTTTCTTT. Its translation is CASSPLDSLGNTEAFF.

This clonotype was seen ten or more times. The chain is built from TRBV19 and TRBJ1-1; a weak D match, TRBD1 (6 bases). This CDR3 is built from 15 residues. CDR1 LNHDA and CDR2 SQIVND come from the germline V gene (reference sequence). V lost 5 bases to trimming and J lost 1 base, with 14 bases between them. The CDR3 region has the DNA TGTGCCAGTAGTCTAAGACAGGCAGGGAACACTGAAGCTTTCTTT. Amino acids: CASSLRQAGNTEAFF.

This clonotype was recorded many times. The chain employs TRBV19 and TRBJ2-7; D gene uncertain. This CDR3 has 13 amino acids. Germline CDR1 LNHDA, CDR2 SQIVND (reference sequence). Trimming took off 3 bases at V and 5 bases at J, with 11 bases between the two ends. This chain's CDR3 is CASSMSEPDEQYF. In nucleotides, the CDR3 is TGTGCCAGTAGTATGTCGGAGCCGGACGAGCAGTACTTC.

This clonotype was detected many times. This CDR3 is CASSEFDRVTEAFF. The DNA of the CDR3 is TGTGCCAGCAGTGAATTCGACAGGGTCACTGAAGCTTTCTTT. This sequence joins TRBV25-1 and TRBJ1-1, with 7 bases that match TRBD1. The germline gives CDR1 MGHDK, CDR2 SYGVNS. V trimming: 1 base; J trimming: 4 bases; junction bases outside the gene matches: 3. CDR3 length equals 14 residues.

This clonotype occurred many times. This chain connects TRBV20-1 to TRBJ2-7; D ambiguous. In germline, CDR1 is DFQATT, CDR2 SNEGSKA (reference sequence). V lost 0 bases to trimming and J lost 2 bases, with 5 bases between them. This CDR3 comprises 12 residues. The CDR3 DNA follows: TGCAGTGCTAGAGATCTGACCTACGAGCAGTACTTC. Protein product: CSARDLTYEQYF.

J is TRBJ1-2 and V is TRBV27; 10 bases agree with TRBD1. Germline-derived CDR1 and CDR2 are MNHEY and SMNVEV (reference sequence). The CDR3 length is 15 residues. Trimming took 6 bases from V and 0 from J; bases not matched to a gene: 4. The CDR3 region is CASRPGQGSNYGYTF. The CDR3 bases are TGTGCCAGCAGGCCGGGACAGGGGTCTAACTATGGCTACACCTTC.

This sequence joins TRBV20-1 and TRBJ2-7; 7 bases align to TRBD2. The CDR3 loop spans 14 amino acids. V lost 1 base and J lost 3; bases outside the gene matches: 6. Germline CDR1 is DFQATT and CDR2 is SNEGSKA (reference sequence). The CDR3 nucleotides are TGCAGTGCTAGAGTGAGCGGGGCCTTCTACGAGCAGTACTTC. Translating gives CSARVSGAFYEQYF.

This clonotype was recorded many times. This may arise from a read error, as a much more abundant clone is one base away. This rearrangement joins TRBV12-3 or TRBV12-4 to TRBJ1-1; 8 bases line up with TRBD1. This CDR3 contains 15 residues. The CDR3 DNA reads TGTGCCGGCAGTTTAGTTGACAGGGGAGGGACTGAAGCTTTCTTT. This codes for CAGSLVDRGGTEAFF.

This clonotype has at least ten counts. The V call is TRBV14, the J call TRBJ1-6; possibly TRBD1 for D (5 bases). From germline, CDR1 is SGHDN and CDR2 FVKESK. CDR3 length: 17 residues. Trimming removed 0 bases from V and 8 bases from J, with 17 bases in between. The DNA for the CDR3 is TGTGCCAGCAGCCAAGATCCACAGGCAGTGGGAGATTCACCCCTCCACTTT. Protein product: CASSQDPQAVGDSPLHF.

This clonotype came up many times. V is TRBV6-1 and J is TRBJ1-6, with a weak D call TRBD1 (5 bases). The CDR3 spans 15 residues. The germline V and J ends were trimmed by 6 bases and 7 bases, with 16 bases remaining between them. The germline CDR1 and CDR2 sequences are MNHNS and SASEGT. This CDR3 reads CASRARGGINSPLHF. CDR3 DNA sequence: TGTGCCAGCAGAGCCCGGGGCGGGATAAATTCACCCCTCCACTTT.

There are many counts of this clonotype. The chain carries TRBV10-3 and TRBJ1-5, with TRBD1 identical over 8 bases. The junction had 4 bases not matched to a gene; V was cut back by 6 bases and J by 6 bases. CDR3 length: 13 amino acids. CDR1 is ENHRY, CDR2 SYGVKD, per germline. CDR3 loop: CAIRDRETQPQHF. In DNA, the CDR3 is TGTGCCATCAGGGACAGGGAGACTCAGCCCCAGCATTTT.

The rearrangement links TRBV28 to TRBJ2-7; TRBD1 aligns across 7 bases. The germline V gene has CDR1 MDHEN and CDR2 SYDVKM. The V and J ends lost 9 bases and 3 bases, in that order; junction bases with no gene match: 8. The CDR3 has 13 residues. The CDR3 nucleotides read TGTGCCAGTGGGACAGTTTATTTCTACGAGCAGTACTTC. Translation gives CASGTVYFYEQYF. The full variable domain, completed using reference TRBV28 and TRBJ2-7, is DVKVTQSSRYLVKRTGEKVFLECVQDMDHENMFWYRQDPGLGLRLIYFSYDVKMKEKGDIPEGYSVSREKKERFSLILESASTNQTSMYLCASGTVYFYEQYFGPGTRLTVT.

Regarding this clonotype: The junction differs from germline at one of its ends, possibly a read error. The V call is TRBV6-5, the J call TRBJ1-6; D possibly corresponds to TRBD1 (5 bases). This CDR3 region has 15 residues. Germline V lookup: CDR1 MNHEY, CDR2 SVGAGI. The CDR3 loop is CASSYSPGRYSPLNF. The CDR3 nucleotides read TGTGCCAGCAGTTACTCGCCAGGGCGATACTCACCCCTCAACTTT.

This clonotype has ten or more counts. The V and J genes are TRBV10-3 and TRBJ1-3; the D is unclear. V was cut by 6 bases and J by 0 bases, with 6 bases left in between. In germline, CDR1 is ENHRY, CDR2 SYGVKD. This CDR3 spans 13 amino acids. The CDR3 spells CAIRSDSGNTIYF. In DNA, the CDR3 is TGTGCCATCAGAAGCGACTCTGGAAACACCATATATTTT.

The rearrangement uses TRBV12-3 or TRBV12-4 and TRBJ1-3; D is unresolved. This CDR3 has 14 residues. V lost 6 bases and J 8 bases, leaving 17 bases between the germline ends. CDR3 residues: CASRKEAAFYTIYF. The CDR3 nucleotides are TGTGCCAGCAGAAAGGAGGCGGCCTTTTACACCATATATTTT.

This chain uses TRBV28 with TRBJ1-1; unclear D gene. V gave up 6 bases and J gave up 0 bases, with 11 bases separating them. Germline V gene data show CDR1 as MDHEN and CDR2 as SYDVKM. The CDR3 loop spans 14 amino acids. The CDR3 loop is CASSPAGVNTEAFF. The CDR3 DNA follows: TGTGCCAGCAGCCCCGCGGGAGTGAACACTGAAGCTTTCTTT. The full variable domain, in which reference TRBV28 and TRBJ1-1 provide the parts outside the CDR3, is DVKVTQSSRYLVKRTGEKVFLECVQDMDHENMFWYRQDPGLGLRLIYFSYDVKMKEKGDIPEGYSVSREKKERFSLILESASTNQTSMYLCASSPAGVNTEAFFGQGTRLTVV.

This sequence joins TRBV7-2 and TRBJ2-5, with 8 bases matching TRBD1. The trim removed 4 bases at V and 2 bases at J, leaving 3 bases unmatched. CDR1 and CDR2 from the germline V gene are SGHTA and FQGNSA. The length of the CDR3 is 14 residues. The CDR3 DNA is TGTGCCAGCAGCTCCTGGACAGGGCAAGAGACCCAGTACTTC. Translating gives CASSSWTGQETQYF.